What follows describes a single T cell receptor beta chain. The antigen is unknown. PCR amplification relied on 60 Vbeta primers (plus 13 Jbeta primers). The table came from immunoSEQ multiplex PCR; TCRdb's copy has only in-frame clones and leaves some out. The table shows roughly 180,000 clones, with around 80% occurring only once. These data come from a study of cytomegalovirus exposure and HLA in healthy donors. Study-level results: Presence/absence analyses rested on an assumption that sequencing depth was roughly uniform across donors. A later analysis showed TCR association rates differing by HLA locus, peaking at DRB1 and lowest at HLA-C. It was reportedly the case that the classifier diagnosed cytomegalovirus status with high specificity and sensitivity.

CDR1 is SQVTM, CDR2 ANQGSEA, per germline. This CDR3 contains 14 residues. J was trimmed by 2 bases and V by 5 bases; bases with no gene match: 2. This sequence joins TRBV29-1 and TRBJ2-1; 11 nucleotides agree with TRBD2. The sequenced sample was PBMCs. The TCR comes from a girl between 5 and 17 years old in good health and CMV-seropositive. As DNA, the CDR3 is TGCAGCGTTTTTAGCGGGAGGGCCTACAATGAGCAGTTCTTC. It codes for CSVFSGRAYNEQFF.